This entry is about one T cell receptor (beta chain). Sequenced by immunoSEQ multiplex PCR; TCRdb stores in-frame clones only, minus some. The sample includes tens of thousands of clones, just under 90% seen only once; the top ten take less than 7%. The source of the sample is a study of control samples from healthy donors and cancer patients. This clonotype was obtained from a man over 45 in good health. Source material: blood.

The DNA for the CDR3 is TGTGCCAGCAGCTTAGATCACGGGGAGACCCAGTACTTC. Amino acids: CASSLDHGETQYF. V and J are TRBV11-2 and TRBJ2-5, with unresolved D. The CDR3 is 13 residues long. Germline values: CDR1 SGHAT, CDR2 FQNNGV. V shed 0 bases and J shed 5 bases, with 7 bases lying between them.